This T cell receptor (beta chain) derives from a study of cytomegalovirus exposure and HLA in healthy donors (dated by TCRdb to the late 2010s). Study-level background: An earlier analysis of 587 of the donors reported approximately 270 Gb of sequence data and 100 million to 140 million unique TCR beta sequences from 150 million to 200 million T cells. Four to six DR-DQ haplotypes were handled as single units for association and clustering, since linkage in the cohort was strong. Across some 400 genotyped donors of the cohort, an average of about 240,000 unique TCR beta nucleotide sequences per donor were sequenced, and 15% to 20% of those sequences were non-productive. Along with the approximately 700-subject first cohort, a separate validation cohort of over a hundred different subjects was used. The T cell repertoires of about 700 subjects were profiled by immunosequencing and related to cytomegalovirus serostatus. Donor age, sex, ethnicity and CMV serostatus were compiled together with the repertoire data. HLA typing covered class I and class II loci at four-digit resolution. An early release covering just under 650 HLA-typed donors comprised about 300 gigabases of sequencing data and approximately 80 million unique TCR sequences. Typing coverage differed by locus: A, B, C, DRB1 and DQB1 were typed in roughly 629-630 donors, DQA1 in 500 to 550, DPA1 in 606, and DPB1 in just under 480. All discovery cohort repertoires had been generated using a single sequencing platform. Rather than drawing on any new phenotypic data, the later analysis identified candidate immune exposures from TCR beta sequences and the way those sequences occurred across donors. Among the roughly 400 genotyped donors, around 79% belonged to the genetic ancestry cluster associated with self-reported Caucasian donors. An earlier analysis of several hundred of the donors used high-throughput TCR beta sequencing to judge whether each TCR beta V gene segment behaved as functional or pseudogenic. Genome-wide SNP genotypes for about 60% of the roughly 700 donors were used in a later genetic analysis, which treated that subset as a discovery cohort. A later analysis re-examined previously published TCR beta repertoires from just over 650 donors and added high-resolution HLA genotyping to investigate patterns of TCR occurrence. The study aimed to test whether cataloging public T cell receptors could reveal signatures of past pathogen exposure. The study combined high-throughput TCR immunosequencing, statistical association of individual TCRs with disease status, and machine learning to predict cytomegalovirus infection status.

Concerning this clone itself: The antigen it binds to is not known. Within one base of it there is no much larger clone, and no base qualities were kept.

The full study reports these points: The sequencing pipeline was judged likely to have produced a cluster of highly shared sequence variants as a technical artifact. Because the 87-base-pair reads could not distinguish some IMGT-functional V segments, including TRBV6-2 and TRBV6-3, those segments were excluded. In an earlier analysis of more than 500 of the donors, most TCR beta V segments appeared in productive rearrangements about 90% or about 30% of the time, broadly matching IMGT annotations. Specific HLA alleles were associated with around 18,000 TCR beta sequences at a false discovery rate of 0.05 in a later analysis. In a later analysis, the rate of TCR association differed among HLA loci, with DRB1 alleles having the most associated TCRs and HLA-C alleles having the fewest. Because HLA typing was unavailable for some donors at each locus, only the typed subset was used in association tests. The classifier was reported to diagnose cytomegalovirus status with high specificity and sensitivity in both the original cohort and the validation cohort. A few of the identified cytomegalovirus-associated TCR beta chains were confirmed in vitro to be specific for cytomegalovirus antigens. CMV serostatus was the only immune exposure information available for the cohort. The authors suggested that the approach could potentially be generalized to other disease states and immunological phenotypes. A later genetic analysis reported fewer N-insertions in productive TCRs among donors in an Asian-associated ancestry cluster than the roughly 720-donor mean. Several of the top co-occurrence clusters appeared to be linked to parvovirus B19, influenza, CMV and Epstein-Barr virus, according to a later analysis. Most TCR sequences were observed very rarely across donors, whereas some public TCRs were present in many individuals. In the study, 150 to 200 TCR beta chains were listed as associated with cytomegalovirus. A further reported finding was that TCR beta sequences accurately predicted the HLA-A and HLA-B alleles for most subjects in the first cohort. About 15 rarely observed V segments, including chromosome 9 orphons, were excluded from the earlier analysis of a few hundred of the donors because counts were too low. Assigning TCR associations to individual alleles was difficult when HLA alleles, especially DR and DQ, strongly co-occurred. Sequencing depth was assumed to be roughly uniform across donors in the presence/absence analyses, though that assumption may not hold. Correlated functional status among segregating V segments might reflect linkage disequilibrium, but an unknown experimental factor could not be ruled out. The cohort was sequenced for TCR beta chains only, and without alpha or paired-chain data the features that could be detected were limited. Most CMV-associated TCR beta chains appeared to be HLA-restricted in a later analysis, and the HLA associations seemed to be driven largely by CMV exposure. Compared with equally common non-associated chains, HLA-associated TCR beta chains in a later analysis were more clonally expanded and had lower generation probabilities. V-gene and J-gene trimming of TCR beta chains was associated with a missense DCLRE1C variant in a later genetic analysis, and the association was replicated in an independent cohort.

The cohort consisted of 600 or so healthy bone marrow donors. At the time of sampling, all cohort members were nominally healthy, though unrecorded immune exposures were likely present. The donor was CMV seronegative and was included in the group of about 400 seronegative cohort members. A peripheral blood sample was provided by each donor, and peripheral blood mononuclear cells were used for TCR beta sequencing. Genomic DNA was extracted from the blood cell samples with the Qiagen DNeasy Blood Extraction Kit. After removal of 4 bases from V and 8 bases from J, the junction retains 6 bases not matched to a gene. From cysteine to phenylalanine, the CDR3 is 14 amino acids long. Only CDR3 DNA remains: 42 bases, in frame from the first base. From the germline V gene, CDR1 is MDHEN and CDR2 is SYDVKM. Libraries were constructed by the immunoSEQ multiplex PCR assay. A mixture of 60 forward primers for TCR Vbeta segments and 13 reverse primers for TCR Jbeta segments was used in the multiplex PCR. A multiplex PCR assay on genomic DNA amplified the CDR3 region of rearranged TCR beta genes. On the Illumina HiSeq System, the amplified TCR beta libraries were sequenced as 87-base-pair reads. Turning to the authors' computational methods: A later analysis tallied 70 million to 100 million unique TCR beta chains across the 666 repertoires, and about 12 million of those chains were shared by two or more donors. To remove PCR and sequencing errors, raw reads were error-corrected and collapsed into unique sequences using a nearest-neighbor algorithm that merged closely related sequences. CDR3 sequences were aligned to IMGT reference sequences to assign V, D and J gene segments. For a sequence to be retained, at least a six-nucleotide match to both a V gene segment and a J gene segment was required. A rearrangement counted as productive if the CDR3 had no stop codons and remained in frame with V and J, and every other rearrangement counted as non-productive. Following IMGT convention, CDR3 was defined as the stretch from the second conserved V-encoded cysteine to the conserved J-encoded phenylalanine. The earlier analysis of about 530 of the donors excluded any sequence lacking an unambiguous match to a single V gene segment. An earlier analysis of just under 600 of the donors called V segments functional above 56.7% productive rearrangements and segregating when the between-donor standard deviation exceeded 5%. A statistical classification framework was built for diagnosing cytomegalovirus status from the catalog of TCR beta chain sequences. In a later analysis, TCR nucleotide sequences were compared against IMGT/GENE-DB human TR gene sequences so that V and J genes could be assigned. In a later analysis, CDR3 sequences and most-parsimonious VDJ recombination scenarios were assigned using the TCRdist pipeline. In a later analysis, each TCR beta chain was defined by its CDR3 amino acid sequence together with its V-gene family, and reads lacking a unique V-gene family were excluded. A later analysis removed several hundred highly shared, low-generation-probability nucleotide sequences to deal with suspected cross-contamination and a sequencing artifact. For each public chain, a later analysis derived a clonal expansion index from normalized ranks of inferred template counts within each repertoire. Generation probabilities in a later analysis came from a VDJ recombination model fitted to out-of-frame rearrangements, and those results were checked against IGoR. In a later analysis, hypergeometric tests were used to score TCR-TCR, TCR-HLA and TCR-CMV co-occurrence, with a repertoire-size bias correction applied to TCR pairs. In a later analysis, false discovery rates were estimated by permuting HLA or CMV assignments 20 times. In a later analysis, co-occurring TCRs were grouped with DBSCAN, and TCRdist sequence similarity was added when clustering was performed within HLA-allele-positive subsets. For co-occurrence clustering, repertoires with fewer than 30,000 or more than 120,000 public chains were excluded, along with five or six repertoires with anomalous nucleotide sharing. The table was pulled from immuneACCESS by TCRdb, which kept in-frame rearrangements only. Such tables lose some clones; where checked, under half of the loss comes from unresolved V genes, and the rest has no known cause. V and J calls and clone size are given by that table; D and trimming were obtained from the DNA. Present in this sample are 150,000 to 200,000 clones, 86% of which were seen just once. Roughly 2% of the sample comes from the top ten.

This TCR derives from a woman aged 18-35 years in good health and CMV-seronegative. Sequences were obtained from PBMCs. This chain is built from TRBV28 and TRBJ1-4; TRBD1 lines up with 8 middle nucleotides. The nucleotides read TGTGCCAGCAGTTCCCCCAGGACAGGGGAAAAACTGTTTTTT. The encoded protein is CASSSPRTGEKLFF.